The clone carrying this T cell receptor beta chain turned up a few times. Its antigen is undetermined. Sequenced material consisted of expressed TCRB transcripts (all of the isolated RNA was reverse transcribed). Sequenced by immunoSEQ multiplex PCR; TCRdb stores in-frame clones only, minus some. Altogether a few hundred thousand clones are present, approximately 24% being singletons, with the ten largest covering around 0.012%. The sample originates from a study of beta chain features in type 1 diabetes. Notes on the study in general: In every one of the four CD4+ subsets, TCRB CDR3s were moderately but significantly shorter in Type 1 diabetes patients.

V was trimmed by 5 bases and J by 0 bases, leaving 5 bases between them. The CDR3 has 14 residues. From germline, CDR1 is MDHEN and CDR2 SYDVKM. The chain carries TRBV28 and TRBJ2-6; D is perhaps TRBD1 (5 bases). Sequencing was carried out using naive CD4+ T cells from blood. The sequence was collected from a young woman with type 1 diabetes. The CDR3 nucleotides read TGTGCCAGCAGTAGGGGCTCTGGGGCCAACGTCCTGACTTTC. It translates to CASSRGSGANVLTF.